This record looks at one T cell receptor (beta chain) sequence and its context. Its matching antigen is unknown. This sample was included in a study of CD8+ T cells in alopecia areata. Study information: For the treated group, dosing was oral tofacitinib at 5 to 10 mg twice daily.

Treatment meaning: oral pan-JAK inhibitor, 5-10 mg twice daily. Study-wide points: With patients, TCR sharing proved less clear than in mice, a difference possibly related to HLA.

CDR1 GTSNPN and CDR2 SVGIG come from the germline V gene (reference sequence). The CDR3 runs to 13 residues. V lost 4 bases to trimming and J lost 3 bases, with 12 bases between them. RNA extraction was followed by reverse transcription into cDNA, which acted as the sequencing template. Clones were read by immunoSEQ multiplex PCR, and TCRdb kept only the in-frame ones, dropping some. Of 190,000 or so clones listed, 60% are singletons. The specimen was CD4+ T cells sorted from blood, collected at week 4, from a patient treated with tofacitinib. V gene TRBV30 combines with J gene TRBJ2-5; no reliable D call. The TCR originated in a human donor with alopecia areata. This CDR3 is CAWTPGTEETQYF. In nucleotides, the CDR3 is TGTGCCTGGACCCCAGGTACCGAAGAGACCCAGTACTTC.